One TCR beta chain is described in this entry. As yet, its antigen is unknown. TCRdb reprocessed the RT-PCR reads with MiXCR, giving one entry per CDR3 protein. Among roughly 700,000 distinct CDR3 sequences listed, approximately 15% were seen once. The sample is drawn from a study of response to subunit inactivated influenza vaccine. Study-wide results and caveats: Each seasonal influenza vaccination, the authors suggested, recruits few new T cells.

The CDR3 length is 15 residues. Germline lookup yields CDR1 SNHLY and CDR2 FYNNEI. Trimming took off 4 bases at V and 8 bases at J, with 17 bases between the two ends. The source of this sequence is a man aged 45 to 65 who received an inactivated influenza vaccine. The chain links TRBV2 to TRBJ1-4; D remains unclear. This material consisted of PBMCs from blood, taken less than 15 days before vaccination. The CDR3 nucleotides read TGTGCCAGCAGTGGTCAGTGGAAGTCGGGGGAAAAACTGTTTTTT. Translation gives CASSGQWKSGEKLFF.